A single sample gave rise to the 2 T cell receptor beta chains below, sequenced in a study of human T cells and chemical hapten exposure. TCRdb independently ran MiXCR on the RACE reads; one entry per CDR3 protein. The sample gives 100,000 or so distinct CDR3 sequences, under 40% of which show up once; roughly 2.6% is in the top ten. Regarding time point: patch test 3, about 24 weeks after DPC sensitization. Treatment here: therapeutic diphenylcyclopropenone sensitization with weekly scalp DPC. The sequenced sample was whole blood, obtained in connection with sensitization to the hapten diphenylcyclopropenone (DPC). These receptors were taken from a man aged 35 to 55 with alopecia areata. Some clones in this sample may be carry-over from other donors' samples.

This clonotype occurred a few times. The rearrangement uses TRBV5-1 and TRBJ2-3; 11 bases match TRBD2. Trimming took 0 bases from V and 5 from J; bases not matched to a gene: 5. The germline CDR1 and CDR2 sequences are SGHRS and YFSETQ. CDR3 size: 16 residues. In DNA, the CDR3 is TGCGCCAGCAGCTTGGTGGGGACTAGCGGAGGAGATACGCAGTATTTT. As protein: CASSLVGTSGGDTQYF.

CDR3 bases: TGCAGTGCTACCGCCCCGCTTCTTAGCACAGATACGCAGTATTTT. Its translation is CSATAPLLSTDTQYF. The chain joins TRBV20-1 to TRBJ2-3; no clear D. CDR1 DFQATT and CDR2 SNEGSKA come from the germline V gene (reference sequence). V lost 4 bases and J 0 bases, leaving 14 bases between the germline ends. This CDR3 contains 15 residues.